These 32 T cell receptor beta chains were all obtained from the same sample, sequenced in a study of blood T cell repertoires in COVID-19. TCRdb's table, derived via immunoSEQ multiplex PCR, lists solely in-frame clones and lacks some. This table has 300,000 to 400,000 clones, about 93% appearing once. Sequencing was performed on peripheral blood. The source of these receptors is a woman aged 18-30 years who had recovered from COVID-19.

The CDR3 coding sequence is TGTGCCAGCAGTTACCTCTCTCCCAACGGGGAGCAGTACGTC. Translated, it gives CASSYLSPNGEQYV. This chain joins TRBV6-5 and TRBJ2-7; no clear D gene. Germline lookup yields CDR1 MNHEY and CDR2 SVGAGI. V lost 2 bases and J 7 bases, leaving 15 bases between the germline ends. The CDR3 is 14 amino acids.

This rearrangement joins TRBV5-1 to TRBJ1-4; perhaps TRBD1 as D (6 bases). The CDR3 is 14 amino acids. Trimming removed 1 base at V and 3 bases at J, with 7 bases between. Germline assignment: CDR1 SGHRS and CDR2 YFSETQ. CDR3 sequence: CASSLTGPNEKLFF. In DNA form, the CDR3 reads TGCGCCAGCAGCTTGACAGGGCCTAATGAAAAACTGTTTTTT.

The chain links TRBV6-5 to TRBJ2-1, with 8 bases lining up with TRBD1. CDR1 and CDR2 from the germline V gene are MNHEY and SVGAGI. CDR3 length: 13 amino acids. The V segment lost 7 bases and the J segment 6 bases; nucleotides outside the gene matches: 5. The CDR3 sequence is CASIRGQGNEQFF. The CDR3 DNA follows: TGTGCCAGCATTCGTGGACAGGGCAATGAGCAGTTCTTC.

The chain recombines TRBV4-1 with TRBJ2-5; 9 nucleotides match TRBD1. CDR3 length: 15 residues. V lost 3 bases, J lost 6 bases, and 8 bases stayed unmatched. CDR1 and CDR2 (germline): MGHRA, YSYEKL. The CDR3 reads CASSQPGQGLKTQYF. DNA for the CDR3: TGCGCCAGCAGCCAGCCGGGACAGGGTCTTAAGACCCAGTACTTC.

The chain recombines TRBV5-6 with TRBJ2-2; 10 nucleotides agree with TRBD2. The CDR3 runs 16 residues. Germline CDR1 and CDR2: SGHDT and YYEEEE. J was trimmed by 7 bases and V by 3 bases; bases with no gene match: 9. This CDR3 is CASSSTAGGPDGELFF. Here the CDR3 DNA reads TGTGCCAGCAGCTCCACAGCGGGAGGGCCGGACGGGGAGCTGTTTTTT.

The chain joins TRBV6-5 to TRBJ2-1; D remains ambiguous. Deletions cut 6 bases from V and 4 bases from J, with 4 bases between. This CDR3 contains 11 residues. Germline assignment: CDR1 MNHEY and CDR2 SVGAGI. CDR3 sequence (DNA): TGTGCCAGCAGCCTATACAATGAGCAGTTCTTC. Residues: CASSLYNEQFF.

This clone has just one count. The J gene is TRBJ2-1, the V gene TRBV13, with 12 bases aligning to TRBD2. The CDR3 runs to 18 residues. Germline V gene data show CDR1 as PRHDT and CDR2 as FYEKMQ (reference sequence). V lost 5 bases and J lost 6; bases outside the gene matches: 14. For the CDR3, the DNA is TGTGCCAGCAGCCCAAGGACTAGCGGGATTATAAGGGGCAATGAGCAGTTCTTC. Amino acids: CASSPRTSGIIRGNEQFF. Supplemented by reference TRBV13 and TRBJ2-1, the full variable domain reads AAGVIQSPRHLIKEKRETATLKCYPIPRHDTVYWYQQGPGQDPQFLISFYEKMQSDKGSIPDRFSAQQFSDYHSELNMSSLELGDSALYFCASSPRTSGIIRGNEQFFGPGTRLTVL.

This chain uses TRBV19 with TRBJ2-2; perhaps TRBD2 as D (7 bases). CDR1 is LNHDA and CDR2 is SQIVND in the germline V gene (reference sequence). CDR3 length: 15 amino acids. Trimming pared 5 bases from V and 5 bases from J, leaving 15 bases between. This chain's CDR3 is CASSVTGRGTGELFF. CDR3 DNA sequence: TGTGCCAGTAGTGTCACAGGGAGGGGTACCGGGGAGCTGTTTTTT.

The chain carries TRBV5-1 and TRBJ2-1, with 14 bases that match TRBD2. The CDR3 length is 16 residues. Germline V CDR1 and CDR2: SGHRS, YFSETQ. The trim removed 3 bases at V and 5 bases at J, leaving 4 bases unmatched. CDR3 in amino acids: CASSWTSGRFNNEQFF. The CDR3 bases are TGCGCCAGCAGCTGGACTAGCGGGAGGTTCAACAATGAGCAGTTCTTC.

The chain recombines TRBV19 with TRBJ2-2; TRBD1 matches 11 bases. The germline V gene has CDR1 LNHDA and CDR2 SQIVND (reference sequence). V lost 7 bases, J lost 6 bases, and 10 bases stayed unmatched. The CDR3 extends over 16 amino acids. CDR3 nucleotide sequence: TGTGCCAGTAACGATCCGGGACAGGGGGTATCCGGGGAGCTGTTTTTT. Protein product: CASNDPGQGVSGELFF.

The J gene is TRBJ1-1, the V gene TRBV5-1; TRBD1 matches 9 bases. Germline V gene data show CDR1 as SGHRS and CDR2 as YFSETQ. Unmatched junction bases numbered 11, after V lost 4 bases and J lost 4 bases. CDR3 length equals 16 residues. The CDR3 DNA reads TGCGCCAGCAGCCCGGGACAGGGACAGGACGGCACTGAAGCTTTCTTT. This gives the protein CASSPGQGQDGTEAFF.

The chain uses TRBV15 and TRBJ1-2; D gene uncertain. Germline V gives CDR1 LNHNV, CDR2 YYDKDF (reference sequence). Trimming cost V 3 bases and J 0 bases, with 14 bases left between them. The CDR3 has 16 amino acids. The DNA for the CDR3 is TGTGCCACCAGCAGTCCCTCCCCCAGTACTAACTATGGCTACACCTTC. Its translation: CATSSPSPSTNYGYTF.

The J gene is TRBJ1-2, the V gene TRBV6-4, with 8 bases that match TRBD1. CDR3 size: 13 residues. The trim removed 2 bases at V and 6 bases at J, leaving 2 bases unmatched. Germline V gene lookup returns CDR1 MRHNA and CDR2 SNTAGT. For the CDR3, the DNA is TGTGCCAGCAGTGACCAGGGGGCTAATGGCTACACCTTC. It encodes CASSDQGANGYTF.

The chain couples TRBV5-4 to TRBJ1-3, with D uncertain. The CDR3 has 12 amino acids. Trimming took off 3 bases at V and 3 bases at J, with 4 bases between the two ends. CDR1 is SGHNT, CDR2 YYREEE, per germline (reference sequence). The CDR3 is CASSSFGNTIYF. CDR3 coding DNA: TGTGCCAGCAGCTCATTTGGAAACACCATATATTTT.

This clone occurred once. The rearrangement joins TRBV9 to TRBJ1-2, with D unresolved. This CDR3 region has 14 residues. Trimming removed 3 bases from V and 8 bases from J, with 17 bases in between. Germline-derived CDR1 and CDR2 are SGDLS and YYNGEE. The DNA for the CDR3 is TGTGCCAGCAGCGCCGACGCCGGGGTGGGAGGCTACACCTTC. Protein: CASSADAGVGGYTF.

CDR3 nucleotide sequence: TGCGCCAGCAGGGACGGGACTAGGGCTAACAATGAGCAGTTCTTC. As protein: CASRDGTRANNEQFF. The chain is built from TRBV5-1 and TRBJ2-1; 8 nucleotides agree with TRBD2. The CDR3 is 15 amino acids. V shed 5 bases, J shed 5 bases, and the junction held 9 bases outside the gene matches. Germline CDR1 and CDR2: SGHRS and YFSETQ.

Here the CDR3 reads CASSLGAGREQFF. In nucleotides, the CDR3 is TGTGCCAGCAGTTTAGGGGCGGGCCGCGAGCAGTTCTTC. The chain uses TRBV12-3 or TRBV12-4 and TRBJ2-1, with D possibly TRBD2 on 5 matching bases. This CDR3 comprises 13 residues. V was trimmed by 1 base and J by 10 bases, leaving 11 bases between them.

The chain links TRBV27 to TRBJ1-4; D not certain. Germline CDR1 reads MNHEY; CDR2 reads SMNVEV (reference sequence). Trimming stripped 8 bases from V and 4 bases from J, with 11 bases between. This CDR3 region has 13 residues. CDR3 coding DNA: TGTGCCAGCGGGCGCGGGTATAATGAAAAACTGTTTTTT. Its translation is CASGRGYNEKLFF.

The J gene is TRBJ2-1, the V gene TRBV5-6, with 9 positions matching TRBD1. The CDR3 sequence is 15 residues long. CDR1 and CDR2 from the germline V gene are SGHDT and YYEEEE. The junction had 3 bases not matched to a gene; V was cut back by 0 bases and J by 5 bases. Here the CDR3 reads CASSLETGGNNEQFF. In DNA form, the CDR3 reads TGTGCCAGCAGCTTGGAGACAGGGGGAAACAATGAGCAGTTCTTC.

CDR3 nucleotide sequence: TGTGCCAGTAGCGAGGACAGGGGGATCAATCAGCCCCAGCATTTT. As protein: CASSEDRGINQPQHF. The chain links TRBV19 to TRBJ1-5; 10 bases fit TRBD1. There are 15 residues in the CDR3. CDR1 is LNHDA and CDR2 is SQIVND in the germline V gene (reference sequence). With 6 bases clipped from V and 3 bases from J, the junction kept 5 bases outside the gene matches.

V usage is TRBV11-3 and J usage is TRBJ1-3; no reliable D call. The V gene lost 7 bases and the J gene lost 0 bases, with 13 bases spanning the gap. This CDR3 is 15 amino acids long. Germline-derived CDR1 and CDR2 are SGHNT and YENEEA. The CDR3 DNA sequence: TGTGCCAGCATGTCAGGCCCGGTCTCTGGAAACACCATATATTTT. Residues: CASMSGPVSGNTIYF.

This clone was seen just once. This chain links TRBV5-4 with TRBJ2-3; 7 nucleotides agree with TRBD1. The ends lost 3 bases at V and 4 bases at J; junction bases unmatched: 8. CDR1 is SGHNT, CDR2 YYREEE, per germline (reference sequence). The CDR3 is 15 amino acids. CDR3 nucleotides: TGTGCCAGCAGCTCCTCGACAGGGTCCCCAGATACGCAGTATTTT. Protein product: CASSSSTGSPDTQYF.

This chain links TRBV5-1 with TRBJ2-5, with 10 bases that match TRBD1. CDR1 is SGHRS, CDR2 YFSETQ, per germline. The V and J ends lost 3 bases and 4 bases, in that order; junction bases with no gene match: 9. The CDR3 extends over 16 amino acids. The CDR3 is CASSSHPRQGAETQYF. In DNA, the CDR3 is TGCGCCAGCAGCTCCCACCCCCGACAGGGGGCAGAGACCCAGTACTTC.

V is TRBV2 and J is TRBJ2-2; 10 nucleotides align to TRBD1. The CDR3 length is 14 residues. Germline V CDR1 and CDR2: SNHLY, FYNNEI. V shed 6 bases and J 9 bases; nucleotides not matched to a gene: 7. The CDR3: CASRLGTGVRELFF. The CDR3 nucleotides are TGTGCCAGCAGACTTGGGACAGGGGTGCGGGAGCTGTTTTTT.

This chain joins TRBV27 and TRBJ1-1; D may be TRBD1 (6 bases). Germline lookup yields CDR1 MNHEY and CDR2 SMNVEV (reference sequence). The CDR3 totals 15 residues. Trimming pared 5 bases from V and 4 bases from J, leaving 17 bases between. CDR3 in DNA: TGTGCCAGCAGTCAGACCCCTACAGGGTTCACTGAAGCTTTCTTT. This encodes CASSQTPTGFTEAFF.

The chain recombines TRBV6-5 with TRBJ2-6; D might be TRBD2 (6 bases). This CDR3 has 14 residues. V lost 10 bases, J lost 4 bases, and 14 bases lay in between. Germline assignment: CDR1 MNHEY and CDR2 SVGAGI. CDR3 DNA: TGTGCCACAATGGCGGGGTTCGGGGCCAACGTCCTGACTTTC. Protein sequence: CATMAGFGANVLTF.

The CDR3 here is CASSARDIINYGYTF. CDR3 DNA sequence: TGTGCCAGCAGCGCCCGGGACATAATAAACTATGGCTACACCTTC. V is TRBV5-4 and J is TRBJ1-2, with a possible D match to TRBD1 (6 bases). This CDR3 is built from 15 residues. Germline V lookup: CDR1 SGHNT, CDR2 YYREEE (reference sequence). V gave up 4 bases and J gave up 2 bases, with 15 bases separating them.

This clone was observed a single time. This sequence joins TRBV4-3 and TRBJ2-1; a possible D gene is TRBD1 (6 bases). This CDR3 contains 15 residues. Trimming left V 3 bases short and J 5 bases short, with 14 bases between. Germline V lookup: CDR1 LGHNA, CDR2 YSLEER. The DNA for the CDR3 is TGCGCCAGCAGCCACACAGGGCGGATAAACAATGAGCAGTTCTTC. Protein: CASSHTGRINNEQFF.

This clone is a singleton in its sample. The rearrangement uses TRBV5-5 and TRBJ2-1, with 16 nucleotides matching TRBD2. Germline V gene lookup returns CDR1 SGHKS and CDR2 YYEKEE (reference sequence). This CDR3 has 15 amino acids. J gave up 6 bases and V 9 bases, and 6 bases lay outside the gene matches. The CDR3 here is CAMGLAGGQGNEQFF. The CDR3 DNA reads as TGTGCCATGGGACTAGCGGGAGGGCAGGGCAATGAGCAGTTCTTC.

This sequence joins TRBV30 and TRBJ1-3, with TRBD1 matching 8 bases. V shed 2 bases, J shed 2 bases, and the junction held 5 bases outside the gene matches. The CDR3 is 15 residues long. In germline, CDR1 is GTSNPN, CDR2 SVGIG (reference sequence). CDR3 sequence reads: CAWSIGQGTGNTIYF. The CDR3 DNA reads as TGTGCCTGGAGTATCGGACAGGGAACTGGAAACACCATATATTTT. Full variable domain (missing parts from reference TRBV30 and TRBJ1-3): SQTIHQWPATLVQPVGSPLSLECTVEGTSNPNLYWYRQAAGRGLQLLFYSVGIGQISSEVPQNLSASRPQDRQFILSSKKLLLSDSGFYLCAWSIGQGTGNTIYFGEGSWLTVV.

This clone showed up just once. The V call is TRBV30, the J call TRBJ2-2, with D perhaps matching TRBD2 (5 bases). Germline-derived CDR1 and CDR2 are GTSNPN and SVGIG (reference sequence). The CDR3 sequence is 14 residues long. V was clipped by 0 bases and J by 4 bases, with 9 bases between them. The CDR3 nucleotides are TGTGCCTGGAGTGTAAAGCGGTCCACCGGGGAGCTGTTTTTT. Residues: CAWSVKRSTGELFF. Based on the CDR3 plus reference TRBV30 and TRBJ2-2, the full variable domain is SQTIHQWPATLVQPVGSPLSLECTVEGTSNPNLYWYRQAAGRGLQLLFYSVGIGQISSEVPQNLSASRPQDRQFILSSKKLLLSDSGFYLCAWSVKRSTGELFFGEGSRLTVL.

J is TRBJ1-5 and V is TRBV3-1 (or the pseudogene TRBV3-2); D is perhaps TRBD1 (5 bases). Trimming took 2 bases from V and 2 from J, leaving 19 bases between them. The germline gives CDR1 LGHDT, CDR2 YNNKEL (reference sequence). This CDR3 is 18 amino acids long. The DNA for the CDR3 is TGTGCCAGCAGCCAAAGGGACTCCCTCCCGGCGTGCAATCAGCCCCAGCATTTT. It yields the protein CASSQRDSLPACNQPQHF.